This T cell receptor beta chain appears in the sequencing data of a study of radiotherapy plus CTLA-4 blockade in lung cancer. Looked up from germline, CDR1 is SGHTA and CDR2 is FQGNSA. CDR3 length equals 15 residues. V lost 4 bases to trimming and J lost 5 bases; unmatched junction nucleotides: 2. Libraries were prepared by immunoSEQ multiplex PCR; TCRdb keeps only in-frame clonotypes and omits some of them. Of 45,000 or so clones listed, roughly 84% are singletons. The origin of this receptor is a human donor with non-small cell lung cancer whose response to radiotherapy plus ipilimumab could not be evaluated. Sequencing used peripheral blood, obtained from a patient treated with radiotherapy plus ipilimumab. V usage is TRBV7-2 and J usage is TRBJ2-5, with TRBD2 matching 15 bases. The DNA of the CDR3 is TGTGCCAGCAGCTGGACTAGCGGGAGGGGGGAGACCCAGTACTTC. Amino acid sequence: CASSWTSGRGETQYF.